Listed below are T cell receptor beta chains from one sample, sequenced in a study of T cell repertoires in cytomegalovirus infection. The antigens for these receptors are not known. A single record per CDR3 protein comes from TCRdb applying MiXCR to the reads. Of 650,000 to 900,000 distinct CDR3 sequences detected, 30% to 35% appear once; the ten largest clones hold over 10%. This sample comprised cultured CD8+ T cells from PBMCs, obtained from culture after CMV antigen stimulation. The receptors derive from a human donor in good health (CMV status not recorded). Some clones in this sample may be carry-over from other donors' samples. CDR3s include the opening cysteine and the closing phenylalanine or tryptophan. The order of the fields is CDR3 protein, CDR3 DNA, clone size, V gene, D gene, J gene. D genes are given only for firm matches. Some rows have no size entry. The others give once, few or many, or a class for an expanded clone.

CDR3aa: CASSWDFEQYF
CDR3nt: TGTGCCAGCAGCTGGGATTTCGAGCAGTACTTC
abundance: few
v_gene: TRBV7-9
d_gene: NA
j_gene: TRBJ2-7

CDR3aa: CASSWVGEAYEQYF
CDR3nt: TGTGCCAGCAGTTGGGTCGGGGAAGCCTACGAGCAGTACTTC
abundance: NA
v_gene: TRBV6-6
d_gene: NA
j_gene: TRBJ2-7

CDR3aa: CASSSKQDRDPNEQYF
CDR3nt: TGTGCCAGCAGCTCTAAACAAGACCGGGACCCCAACGAGCAGTACTTC
abundance: many
v_gene: TRBV7-2
d_gene: NA
j_gene: TRBJ2-7

CDR3aa: CASRSRLAGGSTDTQYF
CDR3nt: TGTGCCAGCAGATCAAGACTAGCGGGGGGTAGCACAGATACGCAGTATTTT
abundance: many
v_gene: TRBV11-2
d_gene: TRBD2
j_gene: TRBJ2-3

CDR3aa: CASRDSRTGELFF
CDR3nt: TGTGCCAGCAGGGACAGCCGCACCGGGGAGCTGTTTTTT
abundance: NA
v_gene: TRBV25-1
d_gene: NA
j_gene: TRBJ2-2

CDR3aa: CAIRKQGDEQYF
CDR3nt: TGTGCCATCAGGAAACAGGGCGACGAGCAGTACTTC
abundance: NA
v_gene: TRBV10-3
d_gene: NA
j_gene: TRBJ2-7

CDR3aa: CASSQAGAGELFF
CDR3nt: TGCGCCAGCAGCCAAGCGGGGGCCGGGGAGCTGTTTTTT
abundance: few
v_gene: TRBV4-1
d_gene: NA
j_gene: TRBJ2-2

CDR3aa: CASLTSGGNYNEQFF
CDR3nt: TGTGCCAGCTTGACTAGCGGGGGCAACTACAATGAGCAGTTCTTC
abundance: few
v_gene: TRBV2
d_gene: TRBD2
j_gene: TRBJ2-1

CDR3aa: CASSFRQDGQETQYF
CDR3nt: TGTGCCAGCAGCTTTCGACAGGACGGGCAAGAGACCCAGTACTTC
abundance: few
v_gene: TRBV7-8
d_gene: NA
j_gene: TRBJ2-5

CDR3aa: CASSLEQGPPRYTF
CDR3nt: TGTGCCAGCAGCTTGGAACAGGGGCCGCCTCGCTACACCTTC
abundance: NA
v_gene: TRBV11-2
d_gene: TRBD1
j_gene: TRBJ1-2

CDR3aa: CASSLIWNWASNNEQFF
CDR3nt: TGTGCCAGCAGTTTAATTTGGAACTGGGCATCTAACAATGAGCAGTTCTTC
abundance: many
v_gene: TRBV12-3/TRBV12-4
d_gene: NA
j_gene: TRBJ2-1

CDR3aa: CASGLGSGELFF
CDR3nt: TGTGCTAGTGGTTTAGGCTCCGGGGAGCTGTTTTTT
abundance: many
v_gene: TRBV12-5
d_gene: NA
j_gene: TRBJ2-2

CDR3aa: CASSMTRRTEAFF
CDR3nt: TGTGCCAGTAGTATGACGAGGCGGACTGAAGCTTTCTTT
abundance: NA
v_gene: TRBV19
d_gene: NA
j_gene: TRBJ1-1

CDR3aa: CASSGGREEAFF
CDR3nt: TGTGCCAGCAGTGGCGGGCGGGAAGAAGCTTTCTTT
abundance: NA
v_gene: TRBV6-6
d_gene: NA
j_gene: TRBJ1-1

CDR3aa: CASSLRPGGPYDGELFF
CDR3nt: TGTGCCAGCAGTTTACGGCCGGGGGGGCCCTATGATGGGGAGCTGTTTTTT
abundance: NA
v_gene: TRBV27
d_gene: TRBD2
j_gene: TRBJ2-2

CDR3aa: CASSPTGRLPPTDTQYF
CDR3nt: TGTGCCAGCAGTCCGACAGGACGTCTACCCCCCACAGATACGCAGTATTTT
abundance: NA
v_gene: TRBV28
d_gene: NA
j_gene: TRBJ2-3

CDR3aa: CATSRVGGGPEAFF
CDR3nt: TGTGCCACCAGCAGAGTAGGGGGAGGCCCTGAAGCTTTCTTT
abundance: NA
v_gene: TRBV15
d_gene: NA
j_gene: TRBJ1-1

CDR3aa: CASSIWAADQPQHF
CDR3nt: TGTGCCAGTAGTATATGGGCAGCGGATCAGCCCCAGCATTTT
abundance: few
v_gene: TRBV19
d_gene: NA
j_gene: TRBJ1-5

CDR3aa: CASSSWTAGYGYTF
CDR3nt: TGTGCCAGCAGTTCCTGGACCGCCGGATATGGCTACACCTTC
abundance: few
v_gene: TRBV28
d_gene: NA
j_gene: TRBJ1-2

CDR3aa: CATRTGFGETQYF
CDR3nt: TGTGCCACGCGGACAGGCTTCGGAGAGACCCAGTACTTC
abundance: NA
v_gene: TRBV5-4
d_gene: TRBD1
j_gene: TRBJ2-5

CDR3aa: CASTSRQSQETQYF
CDR3nt: TGTGCCAGCACTTCACGACAGAGTCAAGAGACCCAGTACTTC
abundance: few
v_gene: TRBV6-6
d_gene: NA
j_gene: TRBJ2-5

CDR3aa: CASSWSTGGSNEQFF
CDR3nt: TGTGCCAGCAGCTGGAGCACAGGTGGAAGCAATGAGCAGTTCTTC
abundance: NA
v_gene: TRBV7-2
d_gene: NA
j_gene: TRBJ2-1

CDR3aa: CASSVKRGGHNEQFF
CDR3nt: TGTGCCAGCAGTGTAAAGCGGGGGGGCCACAATGAGCAGTTCTTC
abundance: NA
v_gene: TRBV27
d_gene: TRBD2
j_gene: TRBJ2-1

CDR3aa: CASSLNRGLQGPYGYTF
CDR3nt: TGTGCCAGCAGTTTGAACAGGGGGCTCCAAGGACCGTATGGCTACACCTTC
abundance: few
v_gene: TRBV27
d_gene: TRBD1
j_gene: TRBJ1-2

CDR3aa: CASSEGLAGNEQFF
CDR3nt: TGTGCCAGCAGTGAGGGACTAGCTGGTAATGAGCAGTTCTTC
abundance: NA
v_gene: TRBV2
d_gene: TRBD2
j_gene: TRBJ2-1

CDR3aa: CASSDSRLGGYYGYTF
CDR3nt: TGTGCCAGCAGTGACTCTCGACTCGGGGGGTACTATGGCTACACCTTC
abundance: NA
v_gene: TRBV6-4
d_gene: NA
j_gene: TRBJ1-2

CDR3aa: CASSYSDLGESGELFF
CDR3nt: TGTGCCAGCAGTTACTCCGACCTCGGAGAGTCCGGGGAGCTGTTTTTT
abundance: NA
v_gene: TRBV6-2/TRBV6-3
d_gene: NA
j_gene: TRBJ2-2

CDR3aa: CASSQDLSSLAGPGTQYF
CDR3nt: TGCGCCAGCAGCCAAGATTTGTCTTCCCTAGCGGGGCCTGGGACCCAGTACTTC
abundance: NA
v_gene: TRBV4-3
d_gene: TRBD2
j_gene: TRBJ2-5

CDR3aa: CSARNILAESSYNEQFF
CDR3nt: TGCAGTGCTAGAAATATCCTAGCGGAAAGCTCCTACAATGAGCAGTTCTTC
abundance: NA
v_gene: TRBV20-1
d_gene: TRBD2
j_gene: TRBJ2-1

CDR3aa: CASSLSHGGAASTDTQYF
CDR3nt: TGTGCCAGCAGCCTCTCCCACGGGGGGGCCGCTAGCACAGATACGCAGTATTTT
abundance: few
v_gene: TRBV13
d_gene: TRBD2
j_gene: TRBJ2-3

CDR3aa: CASSSRTPNNEQFF
CDR3nt: TGTGCCAGCAGCTCCCGGACCCCCAACAATGAGCAGTTCTTC
abundance: NA
v_gene: TRBV9
d_gene: NA
j_gene: TRBJ2-1

CDR3aa: CASTAAGDRRNEKLFF
CDR3nt: TGTGCCAGCACAGCGGCGGGGGACCGACGAAATGAAAAACTGTTTTTT
abundance: few
v_gene: TRBV7-9
d_gene: NA
j_gene: TRBJ1-4

CDR3aa: CASATANTGELFF
CDR3nt: TGCGCCAGCGCTACGGCTAACACCGGGGAGCTGTTTTTT
abundance: few
v_gene: TRBV4-1
d_gene: NA
j_gene: TRBJ2-2

CDR3aa: CASSTEAGFTDTQYF
CDR3nt: TGTGCCAGCAGCACCGAAGCGGGATTCACAGATACGCAGTATTTT
abundance: many
v_gene: TRBV7-3
d_gene: TRBD2
j_gene: TRBJ2-3

CDR3aa: CASSQIATNEKLFF
CDR3nt: TGTGCCAGCAGCCAGATAGCAACTAATGAAAAACTGTTTTTT
abundance: NA
v_gene: TRBV14
d_gene: NA
j_gene: TRBJ1-4

CDR3aa: CASSRPTGTYQETQYF
CDR3nt: TGTGCCAGCAGCCGCCCGACGGGGACGTACCAAGAGACCCAGTACTTC
abundance: NA
v_gene: TRBV6-2/TRBV6-3
d_gene: NA
j_gene: TRBJ2-5

CDR3aa: CANSPTRDRDITGNTIYF
CDR3nt: TGTGCCAACAGCCCCACCAGGGACAGGGATATCACTGGAAACACCATATATTTT
abundance: NA
v_gene: TRBV7-9
d_gene: TRBD1
j_gene: TRBJ1-3

CDR3aa: CASSYLDRENTGELFF
CDR3nt: TGTGCCAGCAGTTACTTGGACAGGGAGAACACCGGGGAGCTGTTTTTT
abundance: NA
v_gene: TRBV6-2/TRBV6-3
d_gene: TRBD1
j_gene: TRBJ2-2

CDR3aa: CASSLQSGGYNEQFF
CDR3nt: TGTGCCAGCAGCTTACAGTCAGGGGGTTACAATGAGCAGTTCTTC
abundance: many
v_gene: TRBV7-9
d_gene: TRBD1
j_gene: TRBJ2-1

CDR3aa: CSAAGQVMNTEAFF
CDR3nt: TGCAGTGCCGCGGGACAGGTCATGAACACTGAAGCTTTCTTT
abundance: NA
v_gene: TRBV20-1
d_gene: TRBD1
j_gene: TRBJ1-1

CDR3aa: CSARDGTRPPLRRSNQPQHF
CDR3nt: TGCAGTGCTAGAGATGGGACTCGCCCACCGCTACGGCGTAGCAATCAGCCCCAGCATTTT
abundance: NA
v_gene: TRBV20-1
d_gene: NA
j_gene: TRBJ1-5

CDR3aa: CASSYRLGGETQYF
CDR3nt: TGTGCCAGCAGTTACCGACTAGGGGGAGAGACCCAGTACTTC
abundance: NA
v_gene: TRBV6-2/TRBV6-3
d_gene: NA
j_gene: TRBJ2-5

CDR3aa: CASSLSRVPGELFF
CDR3nt: TGTGCCAGCAGCCTATCGAGAGTCCCCGGGGAGCTGTTTTTT
abundance: NA
v_gene: TRBV7-6
d_gene: NA
j_gene: TRBJ2-2

CDR3aa: CASSLWDPPKWTGELFF
CDR3nt: TGTGCCAGCAGCTTATGGGATCCGCCGAAGTGGACCGGGGAGCTGTTTTTT
abundance: many
v_gene: TRBV7-2
d_gene: NA
j_gene: TRBJ2-2

CDR3aa: CASRALGSHSPLHF
CDR3nt: TGTGCCAGCAGGGCCCTGGGCAGTCATTCACCCCTCCACTTT
abundance: NA
v_gene: TRBV7-9
d_gene: NA
j_gene: TRBJ1-6

CDR3aa: CASSFPDRAETQYF
CDR3nt: TGTGCCAGCAGTTTTCCGGACAGGGCCGAGACCCAGTACTTC
abundance: once
v_gene: TRBV28
d_gene: TRBD1
j_gene: TRBJ2-5

CDR3aa: CASSIDPGTGLLTDTQYF
CDR3nt: TGTGCCAGTAGTATAGATCCCGGGACAGGTCTGCTCACAGATACGCAGTATTTT
abundance: NA
v_gene: TRBV19
d_gene: TRBD1
j_gene: TRBJ2-3

CDR3aa: CASTKDQGAEAFF
CDR3nt: TGTGCCAGCACCAAAGACCAGGGGGCTGAAGCTTTCTTT
abundance: many
v_gene: TRBV6-1
d_gene: TRBD1
j_gene: TRBJ1-1

CDR3aa: CASSQVGPDEKLFF
CDR3nt: TGCGCCAGCAGCCAAGTCGGGCCGGATGAAAAACTGTTTTTT
abundance: few
v_gene: TRBV4-1
d_gene: NA
j_gene: TRBJ1-4

CDR3aa: CASREETQYEQYF
CDR3nt: TGTGCCAGCAGGGAGGAGACACAGTACGAGCAGTACTTC
abundance: NA
v_gene: TRBV7-6
d_gene: NA
j_gene: TRBJ2-7

CDR3aa: CASSLATPGATLSYNEQFF
CDR3nt: TGTGCCAGCAGCTTAGCCACCCCGGGGGCCACCCTATCCTACAATGAGCAGTTCTTC
abundance: many
v_gene: TRBV7-8
d_gene: NA
j_gene: TRBJ2-1

CDR3aa: CASSSPGTGFPSHYNEQFF
CDR3nt: TGTGCCAGCAGTTCACCGGGAACGGGGTTCCCCAGTCATTACAATGAGCAGTTCTTC
abundance: once
v_gene: TRBV27
d_gene: NA
j_gene: TRBJ2-1

CDR3aa: CSVEEGTATYEQYF
CDR3nt: TGCAGCGTTGAAGAGGGGACGGCAACCTACGAGCAGTACTTC
abundance: NA
v_gene: TRBV29-1
d_gene: NA
j_gene: TRBJ2-7

CDR3aa: CASSLRTHEQYF
CDR3nt: TGTGCCAGCAGCCTCAGGACCCACGAGCAGTACTTC
abundance: few
v_gene: TRBV5-5
d_gene: NA
j_gene: TRBJ2-7

CDR3aa: CASSPRETPSYNEQFF
CDR3nt: TGTGCCAGCAGCCCCAGGGAAACGCCGTCCTACAATGAGCAGTTCTTC
abundance: NA
v_gene: TRBV7-9
d_gene: NA
j_gene: TRBJ2-1